What follows describes a single T cell receptor beta chain. Trimming cost V 0 bases and J 3 bases, with 4 bases left between them. This CDR3 is 13 amino acids long. Germline V gives CDR1 SGHRS, CDR2 YFSETQ. The data were taken from a study of shared clonotypes between healthy human individuals. When replicate PCRs were run on unsorted PBMC, they used around 0.3 ug DNA, approximately 33,000 T cell genomes. The data were produced by immunoSEQ multiplex PCR, yet TCRdb's version contains in-frame clones alone and is incomplete. This sample has some 490,000 clones, with around 85% found just once. The TCR was taken from a woman between 40 and 50 years old in good health. Some clones in this sample may be carry-over from other donors' samples. The J gene is TRBJ1-5, the V gene TRBV5-1, with D uncertain. Sequenced material: PBMCs. The CDR3 DNA is TGCGCCAGCAGCTTGGATGTCAATCAGCCCCAGCATTTT. Translation: CASSLDVNQPQHF.